The 28 T cell receptor beta chains given below trace back to one sample, sequenced in a study of PD-1 blockade in classical Hodgkin lymphoma. Brentuximab vedotin exposure varied, and every patient relapsed after autologous stem cell transplantation. This table comes from immunoSEQ multiplex PCR, and its TCRdb copy is limited to in-frame clones, with some not included. The sample holds roughly 40,000 clones, 88% seen once. Source: peripheral blood mononuclear cells (PBMCs), taken at baseline. These receptor sequences come from a human donor with classical Hodgkin lymphoma.

This clone showed up just once. The gene calls are TRBV5-1 and TRBJ2-3, with 9 nucleotides matching TRBD2. Losses at the gene ends were 5 bases for V and 2 bases for J; bases not matched to a gene: 6. The CDR3 consists of 15 residues. The germline CDR1 and CDR2 sequences are SGHRS and YFSETQ. In DNA form, the CDR3 reads TGCGCCAGCAGAGCACCTAGCGGGGTCACAGATACGCAGTATTTT. Translated, it gives CASRAPSGVTDTQYF.

The rearrangement uses TRBV5-1 and TRBJ2-7; 10 bases align to TRBD2. Losses at the gene ends were 4 bases for V and 3 bases for J; bases not matched to a gene: 7. Looked up from germline, CDR1 is SGHRS and CDR2 is YFSETQ. The CDR3 totals 15 residues. CDR3: CASSTQREGRYEQYF. Here the CDR3 DNA reads TGCGCCAGCAGCACTCAGCGGGAGGGCCGCTACGAGCAGTACTTC.

The J gene is TRBJ2-7, the V gene TRBV5-1, with D perhaps matching TRBD1 (5 bases). The CDR3 length is 15 residues. In germline, CDR1 is SGHRS, CDR2 YFSETQ. Trimming pared 4 bases from V and 2 bases from J, leaving 16 bases between. Here the CDR3 reads CASSPRTPTPYEQYF. CDR3 coding DNA: TGCGCCAGCAGCCCCAGGACACCCACCCCCTACGAGCAGTACTTC. Variable domain in full (rest from reference TRBV5-1 and TRBJ2-7): KAGVTQTPRYLIKTRGQQVTLSCSPISGHRSVSWYQQTPGQGLQFLFEYFSETQRNKGNFPGRFSGRQFSNSRSEMNVSTLELGDSALYLCASSPRTPTPYEQYFGPGTRLTVT.

The genes are TRBV27 and TRBJ2-7; D is possibly TRBD2 (6 bases). The length of the CDR3 is 15 residues. Trimming shortened V by 2 bases and J by 0 bases, and 11 bases separated the two germline ends. Germline CDR1 is MNHEY and CDR2 is SMNVEV (reference sequence). The CDR3 nucleotides are TGTGCCAGCAGTTTAAAGGAGGGGAGCTCCTACGAGCAGTACTTC. This translates into CASSLKEGSSYEQYF.

V is TRBV6-5 and J is TRBJ2-2; possible D gene TRBD1, 6 bases. Trimming pared 0 bases from V and 3 bases from J, leaving 8 bases between. CDR3 length equals 15 residues. The V gene's germline CDR1 is MNHEY and CDR2 SVGAGI. The CDR3 DNA is TGTGCCAGCAGTTACTCGGCAGGGGACACCGGGGAGCTGTTTTTT. As protein: CASSYSAGDTGELFF.

The J gene is TRBJ2-2, the V gene TRBV2; 9 bases fit TRBD1. CDR1 SNHLY and CDR2 FYNNEI come from the germline V gene. CDR3 size: 14 residues. V shed 1 base, J shed 6 bases, and the junction held 0 bases outside the gene matches. The CDR3 nucleotides are TGTGCCAGCAGTGAAGGGACAGGGGCCGGGGAGCTGTTTTTT. Translating gives CASSEGTGAGELFF.

V and J are TRBV2 and TRBJ2-5; either TRBD1 or TRBD2 may fit D (6 bases each). The CDR3 is made up of 12 amino acids. The V and J ends lost 8 bases and 4 bases respectively, with 11 bases between them. Germline V CDR1 and CDR2: SNHLY, FYNNEI. CDR3 nucleotides: TGTGCCAGCGCCAAGGGGGGAGAGACCCAGTACTTC. It is translated as CASAKGGETQYF.

The chain couples TRBV6-5 to TRBJ2-7; 8 bases agree with TRBD2. The CDR3 totals 15 residues. The V gene's germline CDR1 is MNHEY and CDR2 SVGAGI. V lost 7 bases, J lost 3 bases, and 11 bases stayed unmatched. CDR3 loop: CASTALSGSVYEQYF. CDR3 coding DNA: TGTGCCAGCACCGCTCTAAGCGGGAGCGTCTACGAGCAGTACTTC.

The rearrangement uses TRBV5-1 and TRBJ1-2; D gene uncertain. Germline CDR1 is SGHRS and CDR2 is YFSETQ. Trimming shortened V by 1 base and J by 1 base, and 5 bases separated the two germline ends. The CDR3 totals 13 residues. In DNA form, the CDR3 reads TGCGCCAGCAGCTTGTCGGATAACTATGGCTACACCTTC. As protein: CASSLSDNYGYTF. Drawing the rest from reference TRBV5-1 and TRBJ1-2, the complete variable domain is KAGVTQTPRYLIKTRGQQVTLSCSPISGHRSVSWYQQTPGQGLQFLFEYFSETQRNKGNFPGRFSGRQFSNSRSEMNVSTLELGDSALYLCASSLSDNYGYTFGSGTRLTVV.

CDR3 protein: CASDSEWERETQYF. The DNA for the CDR3 is TGTGCCAGCGACTCGGAGTGGGAGCGGGAGACCCAGTACTTC. The genes are TRBV6-1 and TRBJ2-5, with D possibly TRBD2 on 5 matching bases. Germline V lookup: CDR1 MNHNS, CDR2 SASEGT. The CDR3 covers 14 residues. With 8 bases removed from V and 5 bases from J, the gap between germline ends came to 18 bases.

The chain employs TRBV27 and TRBJ2-5, with a possible D match to TRBD2 (6 bases). This CDR3 comprises 15 residues. Trimming removed 5 bases at V and 5 bases at J, with 18 bases between. Per germline, CDR1 MNHEY and CDR2 SMNVEV (reference sequence). The CDR3 DNA is TGTGCCAGCAGTCCCTTCGGGAGAATGGGGGAGACCCAGTACTTC. Translated: CASSPFGRMGETQYF.

The chain combines TRBV19 with TRBJ1-2; TRBD1 might be the D (6 bases). Germline loops: CDR1 LNHDA, CDR2 SQIVND (reference sequence). The CDR3 runs to 14 residues. The ends were cut back, 6 bases at V and 4 bases at J, with 15 bases in the middle. The CDR3 sequence: CASRVPGQLYGYTF. The CDR3 DNA follows: TGTGCCAGTAGGGTCCCGGGACAACTCTATGGCTACACCTTC.

The chain combines TRBV28 with TRBJ2-1, with 11 bases matching TRBD2. The ends lost 5 bases at V and 0 bases at J; junction bases unmatched: 9. This CDR3 contains 18 residues. Per germline, CDR1 MDHEN and CDR2 SYDVKM. This CDR3 reads CASSPYGLAGNSYNEQFF. DNA of the CDR3: TGTGCCAGCAGTCCATACGGACTAGCGGGTAACTCCTACAATGAGCAGTTCTTC.

The V call is TRBV10-3, the J call TRBJ2-5; TRBD2 matches 7 bases. J lost 2 bases, V lost 7 bases, and 7 bases had no gene match. CDR3 length equals 14 residues. The germline gives CDR1 ENHRY, CDR2 SYGVKD. DNA for the CDR3: TGTGCCATCATTATCCTAGCGGAGCAAGAGACCCAGTACTTC. Its translation: CAIIILAEQETQYF.

The chain employs TRBV2 and TRBJ2-5; D remains ambiguous. The CDR3 length is 14 residues. Germline CDR1 is SNHLY and CDR2 is FYNNEI. V lost 8 bases and J 1 base, leaving 14 bases between the germline ends. The CDR3 DNA sequence: TGTGCCAGCTCTAGACGGCACAGCCAAGAGACCCAGTACTTC. Translation: CASSRRHSQETQYF.

This chain links TRBV7-3 with TRBJ2-1; D remains unclear. Germline CDR1 is SGHTA and CDR2 is FQGTGA. The CDR3 contains 13 residues. V lost 5 bases and J lost 7, with 12 bases in between. The CDR3 region is CASSPWALNEQFF. Here the CDR3 DNA reads TGTGCCAGCAGCCCCTGGGCCCTGAATGAGCAGTTCTTC.

The rearrangement joins TRBV10-1 to TRBJ1-1, with unresolved D. The ends were cut back, 4 bases at V and 7 bases at J, with 7 bases in the middle. Germline assignment: CDR1 WNHNN and CDR2 SYGVQD (reference sequence). The CDR3 runs to 11 residues. CDR3 region: CASSGTGEAFF. CDR3 nucleotides: TGCGCCAGCAGTGGGACGGGTGAAGCTTTCTTT.

Concerning this clone itself: The junction departs from the called germline gene at one end, perhaps through a read error. J is TRBJ2-3 and V is TRBV5-4; 9 nucleotides agree with TRBD2. This CDR3 is built from 15 residues. Germline CDR1 and CDR2: SGHNT and YYREEE (reference sequence). DNA for the CDR3: TGTGCCAGCACCTTGACTAGCGGAGCCACAGATACGCAGTATTTT. It encodes CASTLTSGATDTQYF.

The chain carries TRBV6-4 and TRBJ2-1; 9 bases line up with TRBD2. The CDR3 consists of 15 residues. V trimming: 3 bases; J trimming: 7 bases; junction bases outside the gene matches: 7. Germline V gives CDR1 MRHNA, CDR2 SNTAGT. CDR3 loop: CASSEAGGPGNEQFF. The CDR3 DNA follows: TGTGCCAGCAGTGAGGCGGGGGGGCCGGGTAATGAGCAGTTCTTC.

This chain links TRBV4-3 with TRBJ2-1; 12 nucleotides line up with TRBD2. The CDR3 extends over 15 amino acids. J was trimmed by 7 bases and V by 4 bases; bases with no gene match: 5. Germline CDR1 reads LGHNA; CDR2 reads YSLEER. CDR3 sequence: CASSRWTSGENEQFF. The DNA of the CDR3 is TGCGCCAGCAGCCGGTGGACTAGCGGGGAGAATGAGCAGTTCTTC.

The CDR3 DNA reads as TGTGCCAGCAGTGAAGGACGGAATACGAACTCCTACGAGCAGTACTTC. Protein product: CASSEGRNTNSYEQYF. The rearrangement links TRBV28 to TRBJ2-7; D gene uncertain. The V end was cut by 5 bases, the J end by 0 bases, with 17 bases between. The CDR3 runs 16 residues. In germline, CDR1 is MDHEN, CDR2 SYDVKM.

This rearrangement joins TRBV2 to TRBJ2-5; D is uncertain. CDR1 SNHLY and CDR2 FYNNEI come from the germline V gene. The V end lost 5 bases, the J end lost 5 bases, and 9 bases lay between the germline ends. The CDR3 is 12 amino acids. The CDR3 loop is CASSSKRETQYF. CDR3 DNA sequence: TGTGCCAGCAGTTCGAAGAGGGAGACCCAGTACTTC.

The chain uses TRBV5-1 and TRBJ2-1, with 9 nucleotides matching TRBD1. Trimming took 2 bases from V and 8 from J; bases not matched to a gene: 11. Germline CDR1 and CDR2: SGHRS and YFSETQ. CDR3 length: 16 residues. The CDR3 DNA sequence: TGCGCCAGCAGCTTCCGGGACAGGGTTAAGTTGGATGAGCAGTTCTTC. Translated: CASSFRDRVKLDEQFF.

This clone was seen just once. The chain has TRBV10-1 and TRBJ2-3, with 14 positions matching TRBD2. CDR1 is WNHNN and CDR2 is SYGVQD in the germline V gene (reference sequence). The ends lost 8 bases at V and 3 bases at J; junction bases unmatched: 4. The CDR3 sequence is 15 residues long. CDR3 bases: TGCGCCAGCTCCGGACTAGCGGGAGGTACAGATACGCAGTATTTT. Translated: CASSGLAGGTDTQYF.

This rearrangement joins TRBV15 to TRBJ2-7, with D maybe TRBD1 (6 bases). Per the germline V gene, CDR1 is LNHNV and CDR2 is YYDKDF (reference sequence). Trimming left V 2 bases short and J 3 bases short, with 8 bases between. The CDR3 runs to 13 residues. CDR3 in DNA: TGTGCCACCAGCAGAACAGGGTTCTACGAGCAGTACTTC. Its protein product is CATSRTGFYEQYF. Drawing the rest from reference TRBV15 and TRBJ2-7, the complete variable domain is DAMVIQNPRYQVTQFGKPVTLSCSQTLNHNVMYWYQQKSSQAPKLLFHYYDKDFNNEADTPDNFQSRRPNTSFCFLDIRSPGLGDTAMYLCATSRTGFYEQYFGPGTRLTVT.

Written as DNA, the CDR3 is TGTGCCAGCAGTTCGGGACAGGCAAGAAAGACCCAGTACTTC. This sequence encodes CASSSGQARKTQYF. The chain employs TRBV28 and TRBJ2-5, with 8 bases aligning to TRBD1. Trimming at V came to 4 bases and at J to 6 bases, leaving 7 bases not matched to a gene. The CDR3 extends over 14 amino acids. Germline-derived CDR1 and CDR2 are MDHEN and SYDVKM.

This clone was recorded a few times. The V and J genes are TRBV6-5 and TRBJ2-2, with no clear D. Germline CDR1 reads MNHEY; CDR2 reads SVGAGI. The V gene lost 5 bases and the J gene lost 8 bases, with 12 bases spanning the gap. The CDR3 is made up of 13 amino acids. The CDR3 sequence is CASSPNLGGELFF. The CDR3 coding sequence is TGTGCCAGCAGTCCCAACTTGGGGGGGGAGCTGTTTTTT.

The chain couples TRBV27 to TRBJ2-7, with a tentative D call TRBD2 (5 bases). CDR3 length equals 13 residues. The germline V gene has CDR1 MNHEY and CDR2 SMNVEV (reference sequence). Trimming removed 8 bases at V and 0 bases at J, with 11 bases between. As DNA, the CDR3 is TGTGCCAGCCGGCGGGCTAGCTCCTACGAGCAGTACTTC. Protein: CASRRASSYEQYF.